A selection of T cell receptor beta chains follows, all from one sample in a study of identical twins. TCRdb recomputed calls from the 5' RACE reads with MiXCR, one row per CDR3 protein. This sample has 400,000 to 550,000 distinct CDR3 sequences, with roughly a fifth found just once. These sequences were also reported in another study, on T cells expressing NK-cell markers.

Sequenced input: CD4+ T cells sorted from blood. The receptors derive from a woman younger than 30 in good health. Each CDR3 is given with its conserved first and last residue. The order of the fields is clone size, V gene, D gene, J gene, CDR3 protein, CDR3 DNA. The D gene is left open where the match is weak. A clone size is listed for some rows: how often the clone was seen (once, few, many), or a class if it is expanded.

abundance: few; v_gene: TRBV7-8; d_gene: NA; j_gene: TRBJ1-5; CDR3aa: CASSAQVSGNQPQHF; CDR3nt: TGTGCCAGCAGCGCCCAGGTTTCAGGCAATCAGCCCCAGCATTTT
abundance: few; v_gene: TRBV9; d_gene: NA; j_gene: TRBJ2-7; CDR3aa: CASSLDSLSYEQYF; CDR3nt: TGTGCCAGCAGCCTCGACTCCCTCTCCTACGAGCAGTACTTC
abundance: NA; v_gene: TRBV6-5; d_gene: TRBD1; j_gene: TRBJ1-2; CDR3aa: CASSYRPFETGRGYTF; CDR3nt: TGTGCCAGCAGTTACCGGCCGTTCGAGACAGGGAGAGGCTACACCTTC
abundance: NA; v_gene: TRBV10-3; d_gene: TRBD2; j_gene: TRBJ2-1; CDR3aa: CAISKLTGTSEQFF; CDR3nt: TGTGCCATCAGTAAATTGACCGGGACTAGCGAGCAGTTCTTC
abundance: once; v_gene: TRBV19; d_gene: TRBD1; j_gene: TRBJ2-4; CDR3aa: CASKRQGDKNIQYF; CDR3nt: TGTGCCAGTAAACGACAGGGGGACAAAAACATTCAGTACTTC
abundance: many; v_gene: TRBV6-5; d_gene: TRBD2; j_gene: TRBJ2-7; CDR3aa: CASSSTTSGVYEQYF; CDR3nt: TGTGCCAGCAGTTCAACTACTAGCGGGGTCTACGAGCAGTACTTC
abundance: NA; v_gene: TRBV3-1; d_gene: NA; j_gene: TRBJ2-7; CDR3aa: CACCQGTHTTYEQYF; CDR3nt: TGTGCCTGCTGCCAAGGGACACATACTACCTACGAGCAGTACTTC
abundance: NA; v_gene: TRBV12-3/TRBV12-4; d_gene: TRBD1; j_gene: TRBJ2-2; CDR3aa: CASRPRRGLGPGELFF; CDR3nt: TGTGCCAGCAGACCACGCAGGGGGCTTGGTCCCGGGGAGCTGTTTTTT
abundance: NA; v_gene: TRBV20-1; d_gene: TRBD1; j_gene: TRBJ2-7; CDR3aa: CSAGGQGQQYF; CDR3nt: TGCAGTGCTGGGGGACAGGGCCAGCAGTACTTC
abundance: NA; v_gene: TRBV12-3/TRBV12-4; d_gene: NA; j_gene: TRBJ1-5; CDR3aa: CASRRGFSNQPQHF; CDR3nt: TGTGCCAGCAGACGAGGGTTCAGCAATCAGCCCCAGCATTTT
abundance: few; v_gene: TRBV20-1; d_gene: TRBD2; j_gene: TRBJ2-5; CDR3aa: CSARHRGGTKETRYF; CDR3nt: TGCAGTGCTAGACACCGGGGGGGAACAAAAGAGACCCGGTACTTC
abundance: many; v_gene: TRBV20-1; d_gene: NA; j_gene: TRBJ2-7; CDR3aa: CSARATQTYEQYF; CDR3nt: TGCAGTGCTAGAGCCACCCAGACCTACGAGCAGTACTTC
abundance: NA; v_gene: TRBV18; d_gene: NA; j_gene: TRBJ2-5; CDR3aa: CASSVGLGQETQYF; CDR3nt: TGTGCCAGCTCAGTCGGACTTGGACAAGAGACCCAGTACTTC
abundance: NA; v_gene: TRBV6-1; d_gene: NA; j_gene: TRBJ2-5; CDR3aa: CASRTSWQETQYF; CDR3nt: TGTGCCAGCAGAACCTCATGGCAAGAGACCCAGTACTTC
abundance: NA; v_gene: TRBV20-1; d_gene: NA; j_gene: TRBJ2-3; CDR3aa: CSARVRADTQYF; CDR3nt: TGCAGTGCTAGAGTGAGGGCCGATACGCAGTATTTT
abundance: many; v_gene: TRBV6-2/TRBV6-3; d_gene: NA; j_gene: TRBJ2-2; CDR3aa: CASSWTNTGELFF; CDR3nt: TGTGCCAGCAGTTGGACGAACACCGGGGAGCTGTTTTTT
abundance: NA; v_gene: TRBV25-1; d_gene: NA; j_gene: TRBJ2-5; CDR3aa: CASSEFRGKGTQETQYF; CDR3nt: TGTGCCAGCAGTGAATTTCGGGGGAAGGGTACACAAGAGACCCAGTACTTC
abundance: NA; v_gene: TRBV7-2; d_gene: NA; j_gene: TRBJ2-2; CDR3aa: CASRARDPRTGELFF; CDR3nt: TGTGCCAGCAGAGCTCGGGACCCGAGGACCGGGGAGCTGTTTTTT
abundance: few; v_gene: TRBV10-3; d_gene: NA; j_gene: TRBJ1-3; CDR3aa: CAIRPTDGNTIYF; CDR3nt: TGTGCCATCAGGCCGACAGACGGAAACACCATATATTTT
abundance: NA; v_gene: TRBV7-2; d_gene: NA; j_gene: TRBJ2-7; CDR3aa: CASSSSRTGPGYEQYF; CDR3nt: TGTGCCAGCAGCTCAAGTAGAACCGGCCCAGGATACGAGCAGTACTTC
abundance: NA; v_gene: TRBV20-1; d_gene: TRBD2; j_gene: TRBJ2-1; CDR3aa: CSAPQIPGLAGEGGVNEQFF; CDR3nt: TGCAGTGCTCCGCAAATTCCGGGACTAGCGGGAGAGGGGGGGGTTAATGAGCAGTTCTTC
abundance: NA; v_gene: TRBV20-1; d_gene: NA; j_gene: TRBJ1-1; CDR3aa: CSARHRELLSNTEAFF; CDR3nt: TGCAGTGCTAGGCACAGGGAGCTTTTATCGAACACTGAAGCTTTCTTT
abundance: few; v_gene: TRBV27; d_gene: NA; j_gene: TRBJ1-2; CDR3aa: CASSFTGLYGYTF; CDR3nt: TGTGCCAGCAGTTTTACAGGGCTCTATGGCTACACCTTC
abundance: NA; v_gene: TRBV20-1; d_gene: TRBD2; j_gene: TRBJ2-1; CDR3aa: CSARLAGSLGSYNEQFF; CDR3nt: TGCAGTGCTAGGCTAGCGGGATCGCTCGGCTCCTACAATGAGCAGTTCTTC
abundance: NA; v_gene: TRBV5-1; d_gene: TRBD2; j_gene: TRBJ2-7; CDR3aa: CASSRGLADVVVEQYF; CDR3nt: TGCGCCAGCAGCCGGGGACTAGCGGACGTAGTTGTCGAGCAGTACTTC
abundance: few; v_gene: TRBV20-1; d_gene: NA; j_gene: TRBJ2-1; CDR3aa: CSARGKRGGEQFF; CDR3nt: TGCAGTGCTAGAGGTAAAAGGGGGGGAGAGCAGTTCTTC
abundance: few; v_gene: TRBV12-3/TRBV12-4; d_gene: NA; j_gene: TRBJ1-1; CDR3aa: CASSYREGGEAFF; CDR3nt: TGTGCCAGCAGTTACCGGGAGGGGGGGGAAGCTTTCTTT
abundance: few; v_gene: TRBV5-6; d_gene: NA; j_gene: TRBJ2-2; CDR3aa: CASSWGLGNTGELFF; CDR3nt: TGTGCCAGCAGCTGGGGACTGGGAAACACCGGGGAGCTGTTTTTT
abundance: NA; v_gene: TRBV6-1; d_gene: TRBD2; j_gene: TRBJ2-1; CDR3aa: CASRPKGEGLAGTVEQFF; CDR3nt: TGTGCCAGCAGACCAAAGGGGGAGGGACTAGCGGGAACGGTTGAGCAGTTCTTC
abundance: NA; v_gene: TRBV7-3; d_gene: TRBD2; j_gene: TRBJ2-2; CDR3aa: CASSPPGGPNTGELFF; CDR3nt: TGTGCCAGCAGTCCCCCGGGGGGGCCGAACACCGGGGAGCTGTTTTTT
abundance: NA; v_gene: TRBV20-1; d_gene: NA; j_gene: TRBJ1-1; CDR3aa: CSASLRAEAFF; CDR3nt: TGCAGTGCTAGCCTTAGGGCTGAAGCTTTCTTT
abundance: many; v_gene: TRBV12-3/TRBV12-4; d_gene: NA; j_gene: TRBJ1-2; CDR3aa: CASSFRLIYGYTF; CDR3nt: TGTGCCAGCAGTTTTCGGCTAATATATGGCTACACCTTC
abundance: few; v_gene: TRBV12-3/TRBV12-4; d_gene: NA; j_gene: TRBJ1-4; CDR3aa: CASSFTQREKLFF; CDR3nt: TGTGCCAGCAGTTTCACTCAGAGGGAAAAACTGTTTTTT
abundance: NA; v_gene: TRBV18; d_gene: TRBD1; j_gene: TRBJ2-5; CDR3aa: CASSPYRQGQETQYF; CDR3nt: TGTGCCAGCTCACCATATAGACAGGGACAAGAGACCCAGTACTTC
abundance: few; v_gene: TRBV7-9; d_gene: NA; j_gene: TRBJ1-2; CDR3aa: CASSYRTAAGYTF; CDR3nt: TGTGCCAGCAGCTACCGGACAGCGGCTGGCTACACCTTC
abundance: many; v_gene: TRBV5-5; d_gene: TRBD2; j_gene: TRBJ2-1; CDR3aa: CASSLSSGYNEQFF; CDR3nt: TGTGCCAGCTCCTTGTCTAGCGGGTACAATGAGCAGTTCTTC
abundance: NA; v_gene: TRBV14; d_gene: TRBD2; j_gene: TRBJ2-2; CDR3aa: CASRGLAGAGNTGELFF; CDR3nt: TGTGCCAGCAGGGGACTAGCGGGGGCCGGGAACACCGGGGAGCTGTTTTTT
abundance: few; v_gene: TRBV20-1; d_gene: NA; j_gene: TRBJ2-4; CDR3aa: CSATTGVGENIQYF; CDR3nt: TGCAGTGCTACCACGGGGGTAGGGGAGAACATTCAGTACTTC
abundance: many; v_gene: TRBV12-3/TRBV12-4; d_gene: NA; j_gene: TRBJ2-5; CDR3aa: CASRDSFWGETQYF; CDR3nt: TGTGCCAGCCGAGACAGCTTTTGGGGAGAGACCCAGTACTTC
abundance: NA; v_gene: TRBV12-3/TRBV12-4; d_gene: TRBD1; j_gene: TRBJ1-1; CDR3aa: CASRSAGGGAFF; CDR3nt: TGTGCCAGCAGATCTGCAGGGGGCGGCGCTTTCTTT
abundance: many; v_gene: TRBV19; d_gene: TRBD1; j_gene: TRBJ2-4; CDR3aa: CASSTGQALAKNIQYF; CDR3nt: TGTGCCAGTAGTACGGGACAGGCCTTAGCCAAAAACATTCAGTACTTC
abundance: NA; v_gene: TRBV20-1; d_gene: TRBD1; j_gene: TRBJ1-3; CDR3aa: CSAHPDRAGNTIYF; CDR3nt: TGCAGTGCTCATCCGGACAGGGCTGGAAACACCATATATTTT
abundance: few; v_gene: TRBV5-1; d_gene: NA; j_gene: TRBJ2-3; CDR3aa: CASSLGVVKDTQYF; CDR3nt: TGCGCCAGCAGCTTGGGGGTAGTGAAAGATACGCAGTATTTT